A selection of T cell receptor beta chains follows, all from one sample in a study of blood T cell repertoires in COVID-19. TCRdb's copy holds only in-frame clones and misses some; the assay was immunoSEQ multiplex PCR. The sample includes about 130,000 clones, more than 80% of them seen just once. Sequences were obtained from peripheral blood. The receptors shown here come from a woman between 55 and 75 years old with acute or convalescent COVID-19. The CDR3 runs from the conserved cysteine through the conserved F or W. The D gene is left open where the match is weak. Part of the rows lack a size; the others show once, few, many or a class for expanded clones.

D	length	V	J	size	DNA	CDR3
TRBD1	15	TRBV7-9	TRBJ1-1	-	TGTGCCAGCACCCCACCGACAGGGGGCATCACTGAAGCTTTCTTT	CASTPPTGGITEAFF
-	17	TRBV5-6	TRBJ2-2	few	TGTGCCAGCAGCTTGCTGCGGGACTTTGCAATGACCGGGGAGCTGTTTTTT	CASSLLRDFAMTGELFF
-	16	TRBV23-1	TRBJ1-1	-	TGCGCCAGCAGTCAATCGGAACACGGGGTGAGAACTGAAGCTTTCTTT	CASSQSEHGVRTEAFF
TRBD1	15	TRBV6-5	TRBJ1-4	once	TGTGCCAGCAGTTGGGCTGACAGGGGTGGAGAAAAACTGTTTTTT	CASSWADRGGEKLFF
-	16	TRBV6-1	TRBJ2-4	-	TGTGCCAGCAGTGCCAGTGCAGGGGAATCGAGGAACATTCAGTACTTC	CASSASAGESRNIQYF
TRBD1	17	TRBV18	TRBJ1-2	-	TGTGCCAGCTCACCGACAGGGTCCACAGGAGGGGAGAGGGGCTACACCTTC	CASSPTGSTGGERGYTF
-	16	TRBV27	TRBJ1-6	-	TGTGCCAGCAGTTTCGGGGTAGACAGGAATAATTCACCCCTCCACTTT	CASSFGVDRNNSPLHF
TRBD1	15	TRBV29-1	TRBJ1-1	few	TGCAGCGTTGAAGGGACAGGGGGCGCGGACACTGAAGCTTTCTTT	CSVEGTGGADTEAFF
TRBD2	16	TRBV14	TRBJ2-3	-	TGTGCCAGCAGCACGTCGGAGCGGGGGAACCTAGATACGCAGTATTTT	CASSTSERGNLDTQYF
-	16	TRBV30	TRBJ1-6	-	TGTGCCTGGACCGCCCTAAGTGGCAGGGTAAATTCACCCCTCCACTTT	CAWTALSGRVNSPLHF
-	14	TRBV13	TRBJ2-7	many	TGTGCCAGCAGAGAACAGGGCCAAAGGTCCGAGCAGTACTTC	CASREQGQRSEQYF
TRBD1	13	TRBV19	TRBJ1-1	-	TGTGCCAGTAGGGACAGGGGGAACACTGAAGCTTTCTTT	CASRDRGNTEAFF
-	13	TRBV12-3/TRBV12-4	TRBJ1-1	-	TGTGCCCAAAGAGCCACAGGGAACACTGAAGCTTTCTTT	CAQRATGNTEAFF
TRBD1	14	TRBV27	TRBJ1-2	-	TGTGCCAGCAGTTTTCGCCAGGGGGCGGTTGGCTACACCTTC	CASSFRQGAVGYTF
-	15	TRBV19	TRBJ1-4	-	TGTGCCAGTAGTATCCTCCTCGGAGCAAGTGAAAAACTGTTTTTT	CASSILLGASEKLFF
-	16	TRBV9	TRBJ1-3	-	TGTGCCAGCAGCGTAGGCTTGAACAGGACCTCTAGCACCATATATTTT	CASSVGLNRTSSTIYF
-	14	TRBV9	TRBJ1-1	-	TGTGCCAGCAGCGGTCCGCCGCCGAGGGCTGAAGCTTTCTTT	CASSGPPPRAEAFF
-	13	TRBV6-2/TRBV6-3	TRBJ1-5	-	TGTGCCAGCAGTTATTTCGGGGGAGAGCCCCAGCATTTT	CASSYFGGEPQHF
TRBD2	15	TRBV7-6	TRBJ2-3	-	TGTGCCAGCAGCCTCTCGGGGGGGAGCGGGGATACGCAGTATTTT	CASSLSGGSGDTQYF
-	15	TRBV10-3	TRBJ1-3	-	TGTGCCATCCGAAGCGGGGGGTTGGATGGAAACACCATATATTTT	CAIRSGGLDGNTIYF
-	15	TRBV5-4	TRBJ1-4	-	TGTGCCAGCAGCTTTCAGGGCTCCGCTAATGAAAAACTGTTTTTT	CASSFQGSANEKLFF
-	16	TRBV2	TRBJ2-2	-	TGTGCCAGCAGATCCTCCGGGAATCTGAACACCGGGGAGCTGTTTTTT	CASRSSGNLNTGELFF
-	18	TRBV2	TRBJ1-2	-	TGTGCCAGCAGTGAAAATTCTCCCCCCAGGGTCACTAACTATGGCTACACCTTC	CASSENSPPRVTNYGYTF
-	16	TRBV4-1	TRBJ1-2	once	TGCGCCAGCAGCCCCCAAACAGGGAGGGATAACTATGGCTACACCTTC	CASSPQTGRDNYGYTF
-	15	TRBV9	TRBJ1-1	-	TGTGCCAGCAGCGTAGTGCAGGCCTTGAACACTGAAGCTTTCTTT	CASSVVQALNTEAFF
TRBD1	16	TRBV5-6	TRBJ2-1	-	TGTGCCAGCAGCTTGACCTCAGGGGGCAACGGGAATGAGCAGTTCTTC	CASSLTSGGNGNEQFF
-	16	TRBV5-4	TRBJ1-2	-	TGTGCCAGCAGCTTGGCCCCCCCAGGGCTCAACTATGGCTACACCTTC	CASSLAPPGLNYGYTF
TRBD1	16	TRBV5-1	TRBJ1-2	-	TGCGCCAGCAGCTTCAACAGGGGGATAGGTTCGTATGGCTACACCTTC	CASSFNRGIGSYGYTF
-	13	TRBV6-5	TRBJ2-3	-	TGTGCCAGCAGTTCAGGACAGAAGAATACGCAGTATTTT	CASSSGQKNTQYF
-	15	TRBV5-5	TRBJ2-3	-	TGTGCCAGCAGCTTGTTTGATTCAGGAACAGATACGCAGTATTTT	CASSLFDSGTDTQYF
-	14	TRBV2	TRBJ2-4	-	TGTGCCAGCAGTGGGGCTAGCCCTCGGAACATTCAGTACTTC	CASSGASPRNIQYF
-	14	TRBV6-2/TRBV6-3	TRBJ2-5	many	TGTGCCAGCAGTTACCGACGACAGACCGAGACCCAGTACTTC	CASSYRRQTETQYF
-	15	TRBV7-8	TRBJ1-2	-	TGTGCCAGCAGCTTAGTAGGGGGTGGGGCCTATGGCTACACCTTC	CASSLVGGGAYGYTF
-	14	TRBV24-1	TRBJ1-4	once	TGTGCCACCAGTGAGGGACACTCTAATGAAAAACTGTTTTTT	CATSEGHSNEKLFF
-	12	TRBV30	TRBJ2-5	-	TGTGCCTGGGAGGCGGGGAGGGAGACCCAGTACTTC	CAWEAGRETQYF
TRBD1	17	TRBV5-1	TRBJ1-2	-	TGCGCCAGCAGCCCGAGCGGGACAGGGGAAGACCACTATGGCTACACCTTC	CASSPSGTGEDHYGYTF